This TCR beta chain was identified in a study of T cell changes during pregnancy in multiple sclerosis. Produced via immunoSEQ multiplex PCR; TCRdb's table is partial and in-frame only. The sample holds roughly 110,000 clones, about 90% seen once. The CDR3 has 15 residues. V lost 0 bases and J lost 4; bases outside the gene matches: 3. Germline values: CDR1 SGHNT, CDR2 YYREEE (reference sequence). The TCR originated in a female donor with multiple sclerosis, enrolled in a pregnancy study. The material was peripheral blood, obtained after pregnancy. This chain connects TRBV5-4 to TRBJ2-7; TRBD1 matches at 11 bases. The CDR3 loop is CASSLAGQGAYEQYF. CDR3 nucleotides: TGTGCCAGCAGCTTGGCCGGACAGGGGGCATACGAGCAGTACTTC.